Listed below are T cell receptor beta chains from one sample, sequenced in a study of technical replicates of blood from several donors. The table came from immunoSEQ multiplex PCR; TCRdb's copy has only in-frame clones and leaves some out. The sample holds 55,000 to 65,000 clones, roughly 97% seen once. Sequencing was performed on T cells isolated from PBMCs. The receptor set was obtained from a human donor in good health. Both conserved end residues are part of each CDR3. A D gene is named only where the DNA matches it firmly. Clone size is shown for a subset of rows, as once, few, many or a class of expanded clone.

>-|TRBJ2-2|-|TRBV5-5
TGTGCCAGCAGCTTCCCCTGGGGAGCCGGGGAGCTGTTTTTT
CASSFPWGAGELFF
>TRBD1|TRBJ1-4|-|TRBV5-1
TGCGCCAGCAGCATCTGGGGGACAGGGGACGAAAAACTGTTTTTT
CASSIWGTGDEKLFF
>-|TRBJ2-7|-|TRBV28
TGTGCCAGCAGTCCGCCAAACCAGGGTCGCGAGCAGTACTTC
CASSPPNQGREQYF
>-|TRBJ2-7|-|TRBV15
TGTGCCACCAGCAGAGATTGGTTCGGGTACGAGCAGTACTTC
CATSRDWFGYEQYF
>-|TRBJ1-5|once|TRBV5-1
TGCGCCAGCAGCTTGGGGGGCGATCAGCCCCAGCATTTT
CASSLGGDQPQHF
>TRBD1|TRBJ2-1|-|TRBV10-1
TGCGCCAGCAGTGAGTCAGGGACAGGGCATGAGCAGTTCTTC
CASSESGTGHEQFF
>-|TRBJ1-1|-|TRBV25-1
TGTGCCAGCAGTGAATGGAAATTGGGAGGGGAAGCTTTCTTT
CASSEWKLGGEAFF
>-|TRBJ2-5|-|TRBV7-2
TGTGCCAGCAGAGCTGGGCTTGAGACCCAGTACTTC
CASRAGLETQYF
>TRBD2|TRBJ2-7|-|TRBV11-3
TGTGCCAGCAGCCCCCATAGCGGGGGATCCTACGAGCAGTACTTC
CASSPHSGGSYEQYF
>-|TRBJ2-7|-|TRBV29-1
TGCAGCGTTGTGTTAATAGAACAGGGCCCACCTTTTTTGTACTTC
CSVVLIEQGPPFLYF
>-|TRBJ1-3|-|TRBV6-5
TGTGCCAGCAGTTACCAAGGAGCGAGAAACACCATATATTTT
CASSYQGARNTIYF
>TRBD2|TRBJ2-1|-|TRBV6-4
TGTGCCAGCAGGACTAGCGGGGGAGAGCAGTTCTTC
CASRTSGGEQFF
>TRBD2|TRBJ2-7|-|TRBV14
TGTGCCAGCAGCCAAGGGGGTAGCGGGTACTCCTACGAGCAGTACTTC
CASSQGGSGYSYEQYF
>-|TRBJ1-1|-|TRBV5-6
TGTGCCAGCATCCCCCAAATTCTAGACGAGAACACTGAAGCTTTCTTT
CASIPQILDENTEAFF
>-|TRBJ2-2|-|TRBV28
TGTGCCAGCAGTTATTTAACCCGGGACACCGGGGAGCTGTTTTTT
CASSYLTRDTGELFF
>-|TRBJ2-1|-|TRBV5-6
TGTGCCAGCAGCTTCTTTGAACAGAACAATGAGCAGTTCTTC
CASSFFEQNNEQFF
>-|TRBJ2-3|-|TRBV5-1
TGCGCCAGCAGCGCTATGGGAGAAGATACGCAGTATTTT
CASSAMGEDTQYF
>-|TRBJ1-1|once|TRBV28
TGTGCCAGCAGTTTACCGGGAGAGGAAGCTTTCTTT
CASSLPGEEAFF